This T cell receptor (beta chain) was recovered during a study of patients and donors after allogeneic stem cell transplantation. A single record per CDR3 protein comes from TCRdb applying MiXCR to the RT-PCR reads. The sample includes about a million distinct CDR3 sequences, approximately 19% of them seen just once. This CDR3 is built from 14 residues. With V trimmed by 4 bases and J by 6 bases, 9 bases remained unmatched. Germline V CDR1 and CDR2: SGHRS, YFSETQ. The chain carries TRBV5-1 and TRBJ1-2, with TRBD1 matching 7 bases. This clonotype was sampled from a human donor who was either an allogeneic HSCT recipient or a stem cell or donor lymphocyte infusion donor (not recorded which). It is not recorded whose cells these are; they may come from a transplant donor. The specimen sequenced was blood, either unsorted or a sorted T cell fraction (not recorded which). The CDR3 DNA follows: TGCGCCAGCAGCCCCGACACGACAGGGAATGGCTACACCTTC. It is translated as CASSPDTTGNGYTF.